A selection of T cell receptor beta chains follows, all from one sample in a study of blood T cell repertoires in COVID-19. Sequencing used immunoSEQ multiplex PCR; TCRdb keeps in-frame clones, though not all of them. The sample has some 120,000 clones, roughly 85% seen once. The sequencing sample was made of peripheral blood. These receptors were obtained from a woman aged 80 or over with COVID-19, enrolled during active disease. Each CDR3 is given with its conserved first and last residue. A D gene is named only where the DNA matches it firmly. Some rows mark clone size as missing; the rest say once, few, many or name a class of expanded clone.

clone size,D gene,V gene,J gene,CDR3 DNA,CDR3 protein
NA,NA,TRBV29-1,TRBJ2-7,TGCAGCGTTGAAGATCTCGGGACTTCCCCCTACGAGCAGTACTTC,CSVEDLGTSPYEQYF
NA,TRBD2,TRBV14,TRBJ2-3,TGTGCCAGCAGCCCTTTAGCGGGAGGGTCGGATACGCAGTATTTT,CASSPLAGGSDTQYF
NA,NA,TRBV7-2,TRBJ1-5,TGTGCCAGCAGCTTAAACTTACGTCAGCCCCAGCATTTT,CASSLNLRQPQHF
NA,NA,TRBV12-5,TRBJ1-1,TGTGCTAGTGGTTTGGGACAGCCTAGCACTGAAGCTTTCTTT,CASGLGQPSTEAFF
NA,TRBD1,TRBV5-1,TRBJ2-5,TGCGCCAGCAATGTGGGGACAGCGCAAGAGACCCAGTACTTC,CASNVGTAQETQYF
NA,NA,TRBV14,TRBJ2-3,TGTGCCAGCAGCCAAGGTGTCCCCTTAGGGGGAGATACGCAGTATTTT,CASSQGVPLGGDTQYF
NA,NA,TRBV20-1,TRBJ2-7,TGCAGTGCTAGCGCGGGGAACGAGCAGTACTTC,CSASAGNEQYF
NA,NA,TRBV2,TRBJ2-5,TGTGCCAGCAGGTCTAGGGACACAGGAAGTTACCAAGAGACCCAGTACTTC,CASRSRDTGSYQETQYF
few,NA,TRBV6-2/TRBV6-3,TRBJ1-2,TGTGCCAGCAGTTACCCAACAGGCTCGGGTAACTATGGCTACACCTTC,CASSYPTGSGNYGYTF
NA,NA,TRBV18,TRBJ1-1,TGTGCCAGCTCACCCTCGTCGGTAGTTGGGAGGGTAGCTGAAGCTTTCTTT,CASSPSSVVGRVAEAFF
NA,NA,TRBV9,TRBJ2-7,TGTGCCAGCAGCGGCCCTGACAGGCTCGAGCAGTACTTC,CASSGPDRLEQYF
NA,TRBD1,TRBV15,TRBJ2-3,TGTGCCACCAGCAGAGAGGTACAGGGGTTCGGTACAGATACGCAGTATTTT,CATSREVQGFGTDTQYF
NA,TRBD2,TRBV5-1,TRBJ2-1,TGCGCCAGCAGCTTGGCTAGCGGGGGTCACAATGAGCAGTTCTTC,CASSLASGGHNEQFF
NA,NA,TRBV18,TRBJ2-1,TGTGCCAGCTCCTCCAACTGGACAGACTCCTACAATGAGCAGTTCTTC,CASSSNWTDSYNEQFF
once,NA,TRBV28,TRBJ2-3,TGTGCCAGCAGTTTAAAACCCGACACCGATACGCAGTATTTT,CASSLKPDTDTQYF
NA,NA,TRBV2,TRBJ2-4,TGTGCCAGCAGTCCCCAGGCAGGGGCCCGGGTGATTCAGTACTTC,CASSPQAGARVIQYF
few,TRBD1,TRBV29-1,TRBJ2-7,TGCAGCGTCTACACTCACCAGACAGGGGGTGAGCAGTACTTC,CSVYTHQTGGEQYF
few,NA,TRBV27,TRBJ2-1,TGTGCCAGCAACTCAGGGTCCCAGCCGTTCTTC,CASNSGSQPFF
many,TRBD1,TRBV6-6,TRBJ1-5,TGTGCCAGCAGCCAACAGGGGGTTCAGCCCCAGCATTTT,CASSQQGVQPQHF
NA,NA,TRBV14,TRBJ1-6,TGTGCCAGCAGCCAGCGACAAAATTCACCCCTCCACTTT,CASSQRQNSPLHF
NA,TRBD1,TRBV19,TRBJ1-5,TGTGCCAGTATGGACAGGGGCAATCAGCCCCAGCATTTT,CASMDRGNQPQHF
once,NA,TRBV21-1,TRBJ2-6,TGTGCCAGCAGCAAAACAAGGACAGGCCCTCGGTCATCCGGGGCCAACGTCCTGACTTTC,CASSKTRTGPRSSGANVLTF
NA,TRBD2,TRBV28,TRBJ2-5,TGTGCCAGCAGCTCGGGACTAGCGGGTACAGAGACCCAGTACTTC,CASSSGLAGTETQYF
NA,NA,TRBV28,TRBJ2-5,TGTGCCAGCAGTTCTCGGGACTCCCAAGAGACCCAGTACTTC,CASSSRDSQETQYF
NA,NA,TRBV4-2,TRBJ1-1,TGTGCCAGCAGCCAATGGTTAGGGGGGAACACTGAAGCTTTCTTT,CASSQWLGGNTEAFF
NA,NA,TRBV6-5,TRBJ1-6,TGTGCCAGCACAACAGGGCAAGGGTATAATTCACCCCTCCACTTT,CASTTGQGYNSPLHF
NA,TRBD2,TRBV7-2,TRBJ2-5,TGTGCCAGCAGCGCCCCGGGACTAGCTCAAGAGACCCAGTACTTC,CASSAPGLAQETQYF
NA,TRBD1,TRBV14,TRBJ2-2,TGTGCCAGCAGCCAGAGATCGGGGACAGGAGCGAACACCGGGGAGCTGTTTTTT,CASSQRSGTGANTGELFF
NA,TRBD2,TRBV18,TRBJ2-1,TGTGCCAGCTCACCACTATCACTAGCGGGCGGCAATGAGCAGTTCTTC,CASSPLSLAGGNEQFF
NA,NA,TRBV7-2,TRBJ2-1,TGTGCCAGCAGCTTAGTAGGGGGAAGCGGCAACAATGAGCAGTTCTTC,CASSLVGGSGNNEQFF
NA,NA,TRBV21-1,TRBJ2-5,TGTGCCAGCACCTCCGGGACAGGGGGCGTCGAGACCCAGTACTTC,CASTSGTGGVETQYF